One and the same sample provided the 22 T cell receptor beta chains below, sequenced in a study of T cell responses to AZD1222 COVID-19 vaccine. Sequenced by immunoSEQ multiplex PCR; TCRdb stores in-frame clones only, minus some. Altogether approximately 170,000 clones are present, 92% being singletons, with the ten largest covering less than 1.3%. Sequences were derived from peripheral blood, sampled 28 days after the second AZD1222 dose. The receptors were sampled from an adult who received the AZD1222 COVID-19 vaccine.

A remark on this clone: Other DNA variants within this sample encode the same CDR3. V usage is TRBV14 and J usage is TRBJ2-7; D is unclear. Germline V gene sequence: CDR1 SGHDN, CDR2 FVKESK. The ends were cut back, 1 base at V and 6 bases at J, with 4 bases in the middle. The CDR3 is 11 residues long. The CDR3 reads CASSQGGEQYF. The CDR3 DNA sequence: TGTGCCAGCAGCCAAGGGGGCGAGCAGTACTTC. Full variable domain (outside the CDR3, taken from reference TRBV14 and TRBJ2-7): EAGVTQFPSHSVIEKGQTVTLRCDPISGHDNLYWYRRVMGKEIKFLLHFVKESKQDESGMPNNRFLAERTGGTYSTLKVQPAELEDSGVYFCASSQGGEQYFGPGTRLTVT.

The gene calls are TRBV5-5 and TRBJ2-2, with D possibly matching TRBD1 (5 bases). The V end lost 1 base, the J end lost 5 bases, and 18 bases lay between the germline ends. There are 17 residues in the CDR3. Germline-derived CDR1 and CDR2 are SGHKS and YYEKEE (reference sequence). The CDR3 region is CASSLRGREWRTGELFF. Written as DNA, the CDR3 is TGTGCCAGCAGCTTGAGAGGCAGGGAATGGCGAACCGGGGAGCTGTTTTTT.

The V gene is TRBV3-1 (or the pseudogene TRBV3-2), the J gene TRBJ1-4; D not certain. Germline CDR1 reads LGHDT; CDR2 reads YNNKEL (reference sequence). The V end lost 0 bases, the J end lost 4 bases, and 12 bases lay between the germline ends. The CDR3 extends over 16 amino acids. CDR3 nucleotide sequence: TGTGCCAGCAGCCAAGAGGAGAGCTATCTTAATGAAAAACTGTTTTTT. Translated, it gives CASSQEESYLNEKLFF.

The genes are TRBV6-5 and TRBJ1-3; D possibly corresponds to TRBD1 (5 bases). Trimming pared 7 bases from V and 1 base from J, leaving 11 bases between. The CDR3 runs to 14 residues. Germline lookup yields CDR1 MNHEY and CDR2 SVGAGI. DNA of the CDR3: TGTGCCAGCACCCTCGGGGCTTCTGGAAACACCATATATTTT. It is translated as CASTLGASGNTIYF.

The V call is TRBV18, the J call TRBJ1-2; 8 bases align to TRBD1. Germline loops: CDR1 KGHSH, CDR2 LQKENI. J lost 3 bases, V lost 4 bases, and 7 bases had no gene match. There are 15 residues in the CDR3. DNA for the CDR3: TGTGCCAGCTCACTCCCCGACAGGGGCGACTATGGCTACACCTTC. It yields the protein CASSLPDRGDYGYTF.

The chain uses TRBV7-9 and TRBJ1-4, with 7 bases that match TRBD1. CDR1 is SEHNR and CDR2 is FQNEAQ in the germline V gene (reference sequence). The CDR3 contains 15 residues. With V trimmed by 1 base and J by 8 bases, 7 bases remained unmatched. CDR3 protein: CASSLETGAWEKLFF. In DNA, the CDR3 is TGTGCCAGCAGCTTAGAAACAGGGGCTTGGGAAAAACTGTTTTTT.

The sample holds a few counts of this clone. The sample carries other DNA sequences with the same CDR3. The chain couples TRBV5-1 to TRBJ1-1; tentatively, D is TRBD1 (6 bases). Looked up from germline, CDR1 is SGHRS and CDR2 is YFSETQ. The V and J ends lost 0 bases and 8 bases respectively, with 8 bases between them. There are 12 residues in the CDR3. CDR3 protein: CASSLGRGEAFF. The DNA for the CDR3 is TGCGCCAGCAGCTTGGGCAGGGGAGAAGCTTTCTTT.

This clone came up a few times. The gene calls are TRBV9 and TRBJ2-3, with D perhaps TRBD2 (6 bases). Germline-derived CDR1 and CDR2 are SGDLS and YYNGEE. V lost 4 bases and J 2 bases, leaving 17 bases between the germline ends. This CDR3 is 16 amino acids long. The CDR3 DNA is TGTGCCAGCAGCACCCGGGGTAGCGGAAACACAGATACGCAGTATTTT. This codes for CASSTRGSGNTDTQYF.

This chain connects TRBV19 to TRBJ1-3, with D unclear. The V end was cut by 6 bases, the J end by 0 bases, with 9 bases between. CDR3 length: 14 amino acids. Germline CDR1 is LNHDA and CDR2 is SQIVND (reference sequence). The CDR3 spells CASRAGSSGNTIYF. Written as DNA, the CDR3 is TGTGCCAGTAGGGCGGGCAGCTCTGGAAACACCATATATTTT.

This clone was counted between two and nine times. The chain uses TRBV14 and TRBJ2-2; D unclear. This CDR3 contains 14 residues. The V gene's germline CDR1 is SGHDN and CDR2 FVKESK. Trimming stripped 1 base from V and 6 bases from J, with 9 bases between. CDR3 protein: CASSQVNVAGELFF. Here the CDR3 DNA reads TGTGCCAGCAGCCAAGTGAACGTCGCCGGGGAGCTGTTTTTT.

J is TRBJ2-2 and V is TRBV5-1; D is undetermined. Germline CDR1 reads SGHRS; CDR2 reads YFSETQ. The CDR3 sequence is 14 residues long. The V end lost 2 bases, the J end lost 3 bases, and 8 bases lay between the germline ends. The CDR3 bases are TGCGCCAGCAGCTTCGGCCAGTACACCGGGGAGCTGTTTTTT. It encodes CASSFGQYTGELFF.

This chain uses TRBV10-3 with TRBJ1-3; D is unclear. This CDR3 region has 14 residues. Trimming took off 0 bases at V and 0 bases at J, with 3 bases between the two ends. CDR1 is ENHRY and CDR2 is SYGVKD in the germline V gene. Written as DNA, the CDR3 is TGTGCCATCAGTGAGTCCGGCTCTGGAAACACCATATATTTT. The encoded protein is CAISESGSGNTIYF.

This CDR3 reads CASSRTGQVPYEQYF. CDR3 in DNA: TGCGCCAGCAGCCGAACCGGACAGGTACCGTACGAGCAGTACTTC. The chain employs TRBV5-1 and TRBJ2-7; TRBD1 agrees at 7 bases. Germline loops: CDR1 SGHRS, CDR2 YFSETQ. The V gene end was trimmed by 4 bases and the J gene end by 4 bases; junction bases not matched to a gene: 11. The CDR3 has 15 amino acids.

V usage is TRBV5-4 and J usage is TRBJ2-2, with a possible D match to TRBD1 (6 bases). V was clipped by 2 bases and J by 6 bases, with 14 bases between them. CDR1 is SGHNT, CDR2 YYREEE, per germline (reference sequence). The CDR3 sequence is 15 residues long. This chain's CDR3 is CASSLGGAESGELFF. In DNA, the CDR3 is TGTGCCAGCAGCTTAGGGGGTGCGGAGTCCGGGGAGCTGTTTTTT.

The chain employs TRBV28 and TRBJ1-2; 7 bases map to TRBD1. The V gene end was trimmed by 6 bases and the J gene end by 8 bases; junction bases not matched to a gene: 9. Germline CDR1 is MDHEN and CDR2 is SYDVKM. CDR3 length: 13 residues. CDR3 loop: CASSQEGARGYTF. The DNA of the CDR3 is TGTGCCAGCAGCCAGGAGGGGGCGAGAGGCTACACCTTC.

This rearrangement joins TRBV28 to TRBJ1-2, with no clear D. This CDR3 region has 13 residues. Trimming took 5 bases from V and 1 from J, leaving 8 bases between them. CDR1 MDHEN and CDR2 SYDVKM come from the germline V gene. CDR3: CASSLTDNYGYTF. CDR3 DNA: TGTGCCAGCAGTCTCACCGATAACTATGGCTACACCTTC.

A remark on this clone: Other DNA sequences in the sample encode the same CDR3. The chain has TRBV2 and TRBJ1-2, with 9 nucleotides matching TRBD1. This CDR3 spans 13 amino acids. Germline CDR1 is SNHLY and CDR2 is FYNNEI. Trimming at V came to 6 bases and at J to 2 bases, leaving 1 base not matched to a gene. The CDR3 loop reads CASSGQGNYGYTF. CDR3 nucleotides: TGTGCCAGCAGCGGACAGGGGAACTATGGCTACACCTTC.

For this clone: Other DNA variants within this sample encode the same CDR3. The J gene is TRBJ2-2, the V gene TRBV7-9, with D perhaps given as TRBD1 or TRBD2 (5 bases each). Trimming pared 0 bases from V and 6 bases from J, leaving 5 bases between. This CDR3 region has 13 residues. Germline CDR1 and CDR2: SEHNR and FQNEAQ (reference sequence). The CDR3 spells CASSLAGAGELFF. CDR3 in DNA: TGTGCCAGCAGCTTAGCGGGGGCCGGGGAGCTGTTTTTT. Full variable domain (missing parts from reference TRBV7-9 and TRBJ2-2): DTGVSQNPRHKITKRGQNVTFRCDPISEHNRLYWYRQTLGQGPEFLTYFQNEAQLEKSRLLSDRFSAERPKGSFSTLEIQRTEQGDSAMYLCASSLAGAGELFFGEGSRLTVL.

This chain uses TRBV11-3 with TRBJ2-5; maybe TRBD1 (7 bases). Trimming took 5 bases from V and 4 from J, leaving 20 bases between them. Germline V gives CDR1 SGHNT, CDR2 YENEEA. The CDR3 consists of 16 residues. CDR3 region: CASSRGTADLRETQYF. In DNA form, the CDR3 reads TGTGCCAGCAGCCGCGGGACAGCCGATTTGCGAGAGACCCAGTACTTC.

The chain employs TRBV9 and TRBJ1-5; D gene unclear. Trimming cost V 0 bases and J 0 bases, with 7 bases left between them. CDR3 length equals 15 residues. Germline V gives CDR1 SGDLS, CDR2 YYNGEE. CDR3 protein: CASSVGWGSNQPQHF. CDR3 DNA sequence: TGTGCCAGCAGCGTAGGTTGGGGTAGCAATCAGCCCCAGCATTTT.

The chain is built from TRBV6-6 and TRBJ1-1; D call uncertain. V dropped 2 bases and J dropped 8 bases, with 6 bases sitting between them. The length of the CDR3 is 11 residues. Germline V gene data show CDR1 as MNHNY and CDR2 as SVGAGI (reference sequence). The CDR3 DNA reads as TGTGCCAGCAGTTACAGCCGGGAAGCTTTCTTT. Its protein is CASSYSREAFF.

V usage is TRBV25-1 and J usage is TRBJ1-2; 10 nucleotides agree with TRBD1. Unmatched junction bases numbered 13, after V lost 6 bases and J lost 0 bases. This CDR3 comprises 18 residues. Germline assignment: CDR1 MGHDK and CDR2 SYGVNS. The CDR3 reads CASRGSRDRGLANYGYTF. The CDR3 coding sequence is TGTGCCAGCAGGGGCTCTCGGGACAGGGGACTCGCTAACTATGGCTACACCTTC.